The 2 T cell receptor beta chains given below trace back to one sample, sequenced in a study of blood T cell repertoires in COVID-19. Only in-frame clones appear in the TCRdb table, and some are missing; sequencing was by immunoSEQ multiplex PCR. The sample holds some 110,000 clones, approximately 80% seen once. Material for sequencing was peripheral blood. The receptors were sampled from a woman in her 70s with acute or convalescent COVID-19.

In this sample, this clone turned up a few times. CDR3 nucleotides: TGTGCCAGCAGCCGTACTAGCGGGGGTGGAGATACGCAGTATTTT. Translating it yields CASSRTSGGGDTQYF. The V call is TRBV9, the J call TRBJ2-3; 11 bases align to TRBD2. The CDR3 loop spans 15 amino acids. CDR1 is SGDLS, CDR2 YYNGEE, per germline. J was trimmed by 5 bases and V by 4 bases; bases with no gene match: 6.

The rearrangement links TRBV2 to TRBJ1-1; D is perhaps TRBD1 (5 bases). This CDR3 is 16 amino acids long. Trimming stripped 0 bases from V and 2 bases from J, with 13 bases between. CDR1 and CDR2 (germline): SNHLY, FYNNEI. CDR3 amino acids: CASSEAVRGSNTEAFF. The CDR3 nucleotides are TGTGCCAGCAGTGAAGCAGTAAGGGGCTCTAACACTGAAGCTTTCTTT. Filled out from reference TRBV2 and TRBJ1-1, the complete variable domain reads EPEVTQTPSHQVTQMGQEVILRCVPISNHLYFYWYRQILGQKVEFLVSFYNNEISEKSEIFDDQFSVERPDGSNFTLKIRSTKLEDSAMYFCASSEAVRGSNTEAFFGQGTRLTVV.